Listed below are T cell receptor beta chains from one sample, sequenced in a study of control samples from healthy donors and cancer patients. The table came from immunoSEQ multiplex PCR; TCRdb's copy has only in-frame clones and leaves some out. This sample has about 170,000 clones; 88% occur once, and the top ten carry around 5%. The sample consisted of blood. The receptors derive from a woman aged 30 to 39 in good health. Both conserved end residues are part of each CDR3. The D gene is left open where the match is weak. Some rows mark clone size as missing; the rest say once, few, many or name a class of expanded clone.

v_call	j_call	d_call	clone_size	cdr3_nt	cdr3_aa
TRBV6-7	TRBJ2-5	-	-	TGTGCCAGCAGTTACTCATGGACCCAAGAGACCCAGTACTTC	CASSYSWTQETQYF
TRBV19	TRBJ2-7	-	-	TGTGCCAGTAGTCCCGTCAGGGGTGAGCAGTACTTC	CASSPVRGEQYF
TRBV4-1	TRBJ2-7	TRBD2	-	TGCGCCAGCAGCCCGGCCCGGGAGGGCCGCCGTCACGAGCAGTACTTC	CASSPAREGRRHEQYF
TRBV7-9	TRBJ2-1	-	-	TGTGCCAGCAGCTACCATACCGGGACTTACACCTACAATGAGCAGTTCTTC	CASSYHTGTYTYNEQFF
TRBV4-1	TRBJ1-3	-	once	TGCGCCAGCAGCCAGGTAACAGCTACTCGCTCTGGAAACACCATATATTTT	CASSQVTATRSGNTIYF
TRBV27	TRBJ1-1	TRBD1	-	TGTGCCAGCAGTTCCGAACAGGGGCTGAACACTGAAGCTTTCTTT	CASSSEQGLNTEAFF
TRBV9	TRBJ1-2	-	-	TGTGCCAGCAGCGGTGTCCGGGGGGGAATCGGCTATGGCTACACCTTC	CASSGVRGGIGYGYTF
TRBV5-1	TRBJ1-2	TRBD1	-	TGCGCCAGCAGCCGGACAGGGGAATATGGCTACACCTTC	CASSRTGEYGYTF
TRBV7-9	TRBJ1-2	-	-	TGTGCCAGCAGCTTAGTAGACAGGAACTATGGCTACACCTTC	CASSLVDRNYGYTF
TRBV4-1	TRBJ2-5	-	-	TGCGCCAGCAGCCAAGGAAGGCAAGAGACCCAGTACTTC	CASSQGRQETQYF
TRBV25-1	TRBJ1-2	-	-	TGTGCCAGCAGTGAATACCCGACGGGTAACTATGGCTACACCTTC	CASSEYPTGNYGYTF
TRBV28	TRBJ1-3	-	once	TGTGCCAGCAGTTTATCCTCGAACACCATATATTTT	CASSLSSNTIYF
TRBV5-4	TRBJ2-3	TRBD1	-	TGTGCCAGCAGCTTGGACAGGGGACCTAGCACAGATACGCAGTATTTT	CASSLDRGPSTDTQYF